A selection of T cell receptor beta chains follows, all from one sample in a study of CD8 T cells in Susac syndrome. TCRdb reanalysed the immunoSEQ multiplex PCR reads using MiXCR and keeps one entry per CDR3 protein. The repertoire holds 300,000 or so distinct CDR3 sequences, with 92% as singletons. The sequenced material came from CD4+ T cells from PBMCs. These receptor sequences come from a human donor with multiple sclerosis. Each CDR3 is given with its conserved first and last residue. D genes are given only for firm matches. Size is stated for part of the rows, as once, few or many counts, or as a class when the clone is expanded.

clone_size	v_call	d_call	j_call	cdr3_nt	cdr3_aa
-	TRBV20-1	TRBD2	TRBJ2-1	TGCAGTGCTAGGGTAGGTGTGACTAGCGGGAGCTACTACAATGAGCAGTTCTTC	CSARVGVTSGSYYNEQFF
-	TRBV10-3	-	TRBJ2-1	TGTGCCATCAGCCGTCAGCTAGCGGAGGGGGCCAATGAGCAGTTCTTC	CAISRQLAEGANEQFF
-	TRBV3-1	-	TRBJ1-6	TGTGCCAGCAGCCAAGGAGACAGGCCAACCTACACAAAAGATAATTCACCCCTCCACTTT	CASSQGDRPTYTKDNSPLHF
once	TRBV29-1	-	TRBJ1-4	TGCAGCGCCCAACAGGGACCTAATGAAAAACTGTTTTTT	CSAQQGPNEKLFF
-	TRBV7-9	-	TRBJ1-2	TGTGCCAGCAGCTTAGGAGATATCGTGGATGGCTACACCTTC	CASSLGDIVDGYTF
-	TRBV5-5	-	TRBJ2-5	TGTGCCAGCAGCACAGGGACTATACTGTACCAAGAGACCCAGTACTTC	CASSTGTILYQETQYF
-	TRBV9	TRBD2	TRBJ2-5	TGTGCCAGCGGACCAGCGGGACGAACCGAGACCCAGTACTTC	CASGPAGRTETQYF
-	TRBV30	-	TRBJ2-2	TGTGCCTGGAGTAACTATGCCGGGCAACCGGTCAACACCGGGGAGCTGTTTTTT	CAWSNYAGQPVNTGELFF
-	TRBV10-1	-	TRBJ2-5	TGCGCCAGCAGTGAAGTTTTGGGTGGGGAGACCCAGTACTTC	CASSEVLGGETQYF
-	TRBV18	-	TRBJ2-5	TGTGCCAGCTCACCGGCGAGGGGCCGGGAGACCCAGTACTTC	CASSPARGRETQYF
-	TRBV7-2	-	TRBJ1-1	TGTGCCAGCAGCTTAGTATCTAATGCTGAAGCTTTCTTT	CASSLVSNAEAFF
-	TRBV29-1	-	TRBJ1-2	TGCAGCGTTGACAGTACAACTAACTATGGCTACACCTTC	CSVDSTTNYGYTF
-	TRBV6-2/TRBV6-3	-	TRBJ2-7	TGTGCCAGCACGTTCGGGGGGCGCGCCGAGCAGTACTTC	CASTFGGRAEQYF
-	TRBV2	TRBD1	TRBJ2-7	TGTGCCAGCAGGGGACAGGGAAGACTTTCGTACGAGCAGTACTTC	CASRGQGRLSYEQYF
-	TRBV4-3	TRBD1	TRBJ2-5	TGCGCCAGCAGCCAAGACCCCGCGGGACAGGGAGAGACCCAGTACTTC	CASSQDPAGQGETQYF
-	TRBV7-9	-	TRBJ1-3	TGTGCCAGCAGCTTTCTCCGCTCTGGAAACACCATATATTTT	CASSFLRSGNTIYF
-	TRBV5-1	-	TRBJ2-5	TGCGCCAGCAGCTTGAGGTGGGCAAACCAAGAGACCCAGTACTTC	CASSLRWANQETQYF